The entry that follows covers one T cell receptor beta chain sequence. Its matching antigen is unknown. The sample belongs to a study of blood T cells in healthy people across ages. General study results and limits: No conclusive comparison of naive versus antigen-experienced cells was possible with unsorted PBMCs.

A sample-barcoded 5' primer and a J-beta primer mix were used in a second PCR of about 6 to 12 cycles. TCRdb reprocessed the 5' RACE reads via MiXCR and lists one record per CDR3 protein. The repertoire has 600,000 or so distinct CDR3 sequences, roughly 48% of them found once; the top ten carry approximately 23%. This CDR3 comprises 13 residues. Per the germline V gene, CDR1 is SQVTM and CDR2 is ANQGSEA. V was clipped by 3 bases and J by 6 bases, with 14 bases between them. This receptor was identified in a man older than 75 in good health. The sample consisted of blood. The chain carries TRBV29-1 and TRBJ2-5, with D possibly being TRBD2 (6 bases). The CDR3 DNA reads TGCAGCGTTGAGGATGGAGGGATGCAGACCCAGTACTTC. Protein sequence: CSVEDGGMQTQYF.